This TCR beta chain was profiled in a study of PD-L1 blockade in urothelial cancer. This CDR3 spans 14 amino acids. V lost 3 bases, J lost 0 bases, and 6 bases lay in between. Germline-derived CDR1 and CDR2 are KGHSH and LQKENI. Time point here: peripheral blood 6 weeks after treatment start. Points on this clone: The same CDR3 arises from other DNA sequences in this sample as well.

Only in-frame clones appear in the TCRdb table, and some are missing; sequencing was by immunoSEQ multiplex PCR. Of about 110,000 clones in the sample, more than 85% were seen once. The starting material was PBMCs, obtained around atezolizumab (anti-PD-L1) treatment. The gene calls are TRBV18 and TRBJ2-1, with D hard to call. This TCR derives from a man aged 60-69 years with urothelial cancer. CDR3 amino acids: CASSPPSSYNEQFF. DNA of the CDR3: TGTGCCAGCTCACCTCCTAGCTCCTACAATGAGCAGTTCTTC.